The 26 T cell receptor beta chains presented below share a single source sample, sequenced in a study of blood T cell repertoires in COVID-19. The table came from immunoSEQ multiplex PCR; TCRdb's copy has only in-frame clones and leaves some out. Of under 150,000 clones in the sample, more than 70% were seen once. Sequenced material: peripheral blood. These receptors were taken from a man aged 80 or over with active or convalescent COVID-19.

J is TRBJ2-2 and V is TRBV7-2; possible D gene TRBD2, 7 bases. This CDR3 comprises 14 residues. CDR1 is SGHTA, CDR2 FQGNSA, per germline. V lost 2 bases and J lost 6, with 10 bases in between. CDR3 DNA sequence: TGTGCCAGCAGCTTAATGGGGGGGCCCGGGGAGCTGTTTTTT. Translated: CASSLMGGPGELFF.

The chain employs TRBV9 and TRBJ1-4; D possibly corresponds to TRBD1 (6 bases). Germline V gives CDR1 SGDLS, CDR2 YYNGEE. Trimming removed 4 bases at V and 4 bases at J, with 11 bases between. This CDR3 has 14 amino acids. CDR3 coding DNA: TGTGCCAGCAGCCCTGGACAGTATAATGAAAAACTGTTTTTT. This encodes CASSPGQYNEKLFF.

The J gene is TRBJ2-1, the V gene TRBV25-1, with TRBD2 matching over 8 bases. Germline trimming cut 4 bases from V and 4 bases from J; bases unmatched to any gene: 9. The CDR3 extends over 16 amino acids. Germline loops: CDR1 MGHDK, CDR2 SYGVNS. The CDR3, as DNA: TGTGCCAGCAGTGTCCTCACTAGCGGCGGATACAATGAGCAGTTCTTC. This codes for CASSVLTSGGYNEQFF.

The chain couples TRBV5-1 to TRBJ1-2, with D possibly being TRBD1 (6 bases). The germline gives CDR1 SGHRS, CDR2 YFSETQ. V lost 4 bases, J lost 6 bases, and 19 bases lay in between. This CDR3 comprises 15 residues. This CDR3 reads CASSPSAGQGNGYTF. CDR3 nucleotide sequence: TGCGCCAGCAGCCCGTCGGCCGGCCAGGGGAATGGCTACACCTTC.

The chain employs TRBV7-2 and TRBJ2-7; 8 nucleotides match TRBD2. V lost 5 bases and J lost 2; bases outside the gene matches: 8. CDR1 SGHTA and CDR2 FQGNSA come from the germline V gene. The CDR3 has 15 residues. This chain's CDR3 is CASSASGGSTYEQYF. In DNA, the CDR3 is TGTGCCAGCAGCGCCAGCGGGGGCTCGACCTACGAGCAGTACTTC.

This sequence joins TRBV7-3 and TRBJ2-6; possible D gene TRBD1, 5 bases. The CDR3 sequence is 16 residues long. Germline values: CDR1 SGHTA, CDR2 FQGTGA. Trimming cost V 1 base and J 0 bases, with 7 bases left between them. The CDR3 here is CASSLRGTSGANVLTF. The DNA of the CDR3 is TGTGCCAGCAGCTTAAGGGGCACCTCTGGGGCCAACGTCCTGACTTTC.

This clone has only one observation. The chain uses TRBV28 and TRBJ1-5; D gene unclear. Trimming removed 6 bases from V and 4 bases from J, with 7 bases in between. Germline loops: CDR1 MDHEN, CDR2 SYDVKM. This CDR3 region has 12 residues. The CDR3 nucleotides are TGTGCCAGCAGGATTGAGAATCAGCCCCAGCATTTT. It specifies CASRIENQPQHF.

J is TRBJ1-6 and V is TRBV6-5, with D possibly TRBD1 on 5 matching bases. CDR1 and CDR2 (germline): MNHEY, SVGAGI. The CDR3 consists of 12 residues. V was clipped by 6 bases and J by 10 bases, with 10 bases between them. The CDR3: CASSGGVSPLHF. The DNA for the CDR3 is TGTGCCAGCAGCGGGGGGGTGTCACCCCTCCACTTT.

The V and J genes are TRBV4-1 and TRBJ1-4; 9 nucleotides line up with TRBD1. V dropped 1 base and J dropped 5; count of bases not matched to a gene: 2. This CDR3 has 15 amino acids. The germline V gene encodes CDR1 MGHRA and CDR2 YSYEKL. The CDR3 sequence: CASSQGQGGNEKLFF. CDR3 DNA sequence: TGCGCCAGCAGCCAAGGACAGGGGGGGAATGAAAAACTGTTTTTT.

The rearrangement uses TRBV7-6 and TRBJ2-4; D is possibly TRBD1 (7 bases). Trimming stripped 2 bases from V and 7 bases from J, with 15 bases between. The CDR3 length is 15 residues. Germline-derived CDR1 and CDR2 are SGHVS and FNYEAQ. The CDR3 nucleotides read TGTGCCAGCAGCTTAACGGGGGCCAGGGGGAACATTCAGTACTTC. It specifies CASSLTGARGNIQYF.

This clone was picked up one time. This chain links TRBV18 with TRBJ2-5, with a tentative D call TRBD1 (5 bases). The V end lost 1 base, the J end lost 2 bases, and 14 bases lay between the germline ends. This CDR3 contains 16 residues. Germline V gives CDR1 KGHSH, CDR2 LQKENI. The CDR3: CASSPRSEGVQETQYF. CDR3 nucleotides: TGTGCCAGCTCACCACGGTCGGAAGGGGTTCAAGAGACCCAGTACTTC. The variable domain in full, with the rest retrieved from reference TRBV18 and TRBJ2-5, is NAGVMQNPRHLVRRRGQEARLRCSPMKGHSHVYWYRQLPEEGLKFMVYLQKENIIDESGMPKERFSAEFPKEGPSILRIQQVVRGDSAAYFCASSPRSEGVQETQYFGPGTRLLVL.

V and J are TRBV7-8 and TRBJ2-5; 9 bases map to TRBD1. J gave up 4 bases and V 5 bases, and 11 bases lay outside the gene matches. Germline CDR1 is SGHVS and CDR2 is FQNEAQ. The CDR3 runs to 16 residues. CDR3 sequence (DNA): TGTGCCAGCAGCGCCCAACCGGGACAGGGTTCAGAGACCCAGTACTTC. Protein product: CASSAQPGQGSETQYF.

V gene TRBV7-2 combines with J gene TRBJ2-2, with 11 bases aligning to TRBD2. From germline, CDR1 is SGHTA and CDR2 FQGNSA. With 7 bases clipped from V and 7 bases from J, the junction kept 11 bases outside the gene matches. The CDR3 contains 16 residues. This CDR3 is CASKTLAGGPVGELFF. The CDR3 DNA sequence: TGTGCCAGCAAGACTCTAGCGGGGGGACCCGTCGGGGAGCTGTTTTTT.

This clone has a single count. CDR3 DNA: TGTGCCAGCAGTACCGCGGGGTTCGGTTCACCCCTCCACTTT. It is translated as CASSTAGFGSPLHF. The chain uses TRBV6-5 and TRBJ1-6; D is ambiguous. There are 14 residues in the CDR3. Per the germline V gene, CDR1 is MNHEY and CDR2 is SVGAGI. Deletions cut 5 bases from V and 9 bases from J, with 14 bases between.

The chain has TRBV19 and TRBJ1-1; D unresolved. Trimming pared 6 bases from V and 4 bases from J, leaving 6 bases between. CDR1 and CDR2 from the germline V gene are LNHDA and SQIVND (reference sequence). This CDR3 comprises 11 residues. The CDR3 spells CASSQITEAFF. The CDR3 nucleotides read TGTGCCAGTAGCCAAATCACTGAAGCTTTCTTT.

The gene calls are TRBV6-2 or TRBV6-3 and TRBJ2-5; D possibly corresponds to TRBD1 (5 bases). The CDR3 contains 16 residues. V lost 5 bases and J 2 bases, leaving 18 bases between the germline ends. Germline V gene sequence: CDR1 MNHEY, CDR2 SVGEGT. CDR3: CASSPLRAQGQETQYF. For the CDR3, the DNA is TGTGCCAGCAGTCCCCTCAGGGCCCAAGGACAAGAGACCCAGTACTTC.

The chain is built from TRBV30 and TRBJ1-4; 8 bases map to TRBD1. This CDR3 has 15 amino acids. V lost 2 bases to trimming and J lost 8 bases; unmatched junction nucleotides: 10. CDR1 GTSNPN and CDR2 SVGIG come from the germline V gene (reference sequence). CDR3 in DNA: TGTGCCTGGAGTAGACGGACAGGGACAGAGGAAAAACTGTTTTTT. This gives the protein CAWSRRTGTEEKLFF. Combining the CDR3 with reference TRBV30 and TRBJ1-4 gives the whole variable domain SQTIHQWPATLVQPVGSPLSLECTVEGTSNPNLYWYRQAAGRGLQLLFYSVGIGQISSEVPQNLSASRPQDRQFILSSKKLLLSDSGFYLCAWSRRTGTEEKLFFGSGTQLSVL.

The V and J genes are TRBV6-1 and TRBJ2-7; tentatively, D is TRBD1 (5 bases). In germline, CDR1 is MNHNS, CDR2 SASEGT. Trimming cost V 2 bases and J 2 bases, with 13 bases left between them. This CDR3 has 15 residues. The CDR3 protein is CASSETWGVAYEQYF. The DNA of the CDR3 is TGTGCCAGCAGTGAAACGTGGGGCGTAGCCTACGAGCAGTACTTC.

The chain recombines TRBV28 with TRBJ1-5; D is uncertain. Trimming shortened V by 5 bases and J by 7 bases, and 15 bases separated the two germline ends. The CDR3 is made up of 14 amino acids. Germline-derived CDR1 and CDR2 are MDHEN and SYDVKM. CDR3 in amino acids: CASSPPGSGQPQHF. The CDR3 nucleotides read TGTGCCAGCAGTCCTCCGGGATCGGGACAGCCCCAGCATTTT.

The CDR3 protein is CASKTNSYNSPLHF. The CDR3 nucleotides read TGTGCCAGTAAGACGAACAGCTATAATTCACCCCTCCACTTT. J is TRBJ1-6 and V is TRBV19; D is undetermined. The CDR3 runs to 14 residues. Trimming pared 7 bases from V and 3 bases from J, leaving 10 bases between. The germline gives CDR1 LNHDA, CDR2 SQIVND (reference sequence).

The rearrangement uses TRBV7-2 and TRBJ2-1; TRBD2 agrees at 9 bases. CDR3 length equals 14 residues. Losses at the gene ends were 3 bases for V and 5 bases for J; bases not matched to a gene: 2. In germline, CDR1 is SGHTA, CDR2 FQGNSA. Here the CDR3 reads CASSLGLANNEQFF. CDR3 nucleotide sequence: TGTGCCAGCAGCTTGGGACTAGCTAACAATGAGCAGTTCTTC.

The J gene is TRBJ2-7, the V gene TRBV6-4; 7 nucleotides line up with TRBD1. The CDR3 sequence is 16 residues long. With 2 bases clipped from V and 3 bases from J, the junction kept 10 bases outside the gene matches. Looked up from germline, CDR1 is MRHNA and CDR2 is SNTAGT. This chain's CDR3 is CASSDRETGDRYEQYF. The CDR3 nucleotides are TGTGCCAGCAGTGACAGAGAAACAGGGGACCGCTACGAGCAGTACTTC.

V is TRBV9 and J is TRBJ2-5; possible D gene TRBD2, 6 bases. Germline V gene lookup returns CDR1 SGDLS and CDR2 YYNGEE. The V gene lost 4 bases and the J gene lost 1 base, with 14 bases spanning the gap. The CDR3 has 15 amino acids. For the CDR3, the DNA is TGTGCCAGCAGCCCTTCGGGGGAGCGCCAAGAGACCCAGTACTTC. As protein: CASSPSGERQETQYF.

The table lists this clone with many counts. This rearrangement joins TRBV7-6 to TRBJ2-5; 10 positions agree with TRBD2. The CDR3 has 17 residues. The junction had 8 bases not matched to a gene; V was cut back by 4 bases and J by 0 bases. Germline V gene sequence: CDR1 SGHVS, CDR2 FNYEAQ. The CDR3 DNA reads as TGTGCCAGCAGCTCCTATCTAGCGGGGGCGTACCAAGAGACCCAGTACTTC. Translated, it gives CASSSYLAGAYQETQYF. Using reference TRBV7-6 and TRBJ2-5 for the parts outside the CDR3, the full variable domain is GAGVSQSPRYKVTKRGQDVALRCDPISGHVSLYWYRQALGQGPEFLTYFNYEAQQDKSGLPNDRFSAERPEGSISTLTIQRTEQRDSAMYRCASSSYLAGAYQETQYFGPGTRLLVL.

J is TRBJ2-6 and V is TRBV18; no clear D gene. CDR1 is KGHSH and CDR2 is LQKENI in the germline V gene. Trimming pared 3 bases from V and 3 bases from J, leaving 9 bases between. The CDR3 runs 15 residues. The CDR3: CASSPLRSGANVLTF. CDR3 nucleotides: TGTGCCAGCTCACCGCTACGGAGTGGGGCCAACGTCCTGACTTTC.

The rearrangement joins TRBV28 to TRBJ1-2; perhaps TRBD1 as D (5 bases). This CDR3 spans 14 amino acids. Per the germline V gene, CDR1 is MDHEN and CDR2 is SYDVKM. V was cut by 3 bases and J by 5 bases, with 13 bases left in between. The CDR3 nucleotides are TGTGCCAGCAGTTTGGGGGGACCTGGGTATGGCTACACCTTC. Translated, it gives CASSLGGPGYGYTF.